This record covers a single T cell receptor (beta chain). There are 16 residues in the CDR3. Trimming removed 0 bases from V and 2 bases from J, with 11 bases in between. Per the germline V gene, CDR1 is MGHRA and CDR2 is YSYEKL. The sample belongs to a study of blood T cell repertoires in COVID-19. The overall study: The United States, Italy and Spain provided the acute and convalescent COVID-19 samples. The cDNA or gDNA used as material had been derived from T cells, B-cell-depleted T cells, or PBMCs.

Original data processing: It was from reference gene primer amplification that nucleated cell counts were estimated. The repertoire was sequenced with immunoSEQ multiplex PCR; TCRdb's copy has only in-frame clones and lacks some. The V and J calls and clone size were taken over from that table, and D and trimming were inferred from the DNA. The data contain about 210,000 clones, 70% to 90% of them singletons. Followed over time, Seattle patients had been enrolled while infection was active. The TCR was taken from a woman aged 70 to 79 with COVID-19, enrolled during active disease. Sequencing was carried out using peripheral blood. V and J are TRBV4-1 and TRBJ1-5; D not certain. The CDR3 loop is CASSQDRGQRNQPQHF. For the CDR3, the DNA is TGCGCCAGCAGCCAAGATAGAGGCCAGCGCAATCAGCCCCAGCATTTT.